This T cell receptor beta chain stems from a study of blood T cell repertoires in COVID-19. In the study overall: T cells, B-cell-depleted T cells, or PBMCs provided the cDNA or gDNA that served as material.

CDR1 is SGHRS and CDR2 is YFSETQ in the germline V gene. This CDR3 contains 15 residues. The junction had 3 bases not matched to a gene; V was cut back by 0 bases and J by 4 bases. Across 24 US areas, participants ranged in age from 18 to 89 years. Cohorts were determined from participant-reported clinical history. Original methodology: It was from reference gene primer amplification that nucleated cell counts were estimated. Profiling relied on immunoSEQ multiplex PCR, and the TCRdb table lists in-frame clones only, not all of them. That table furnishes V, J and clone size, whereas the DNA furnished D and trimming. This sample has fewer than 250,000 clones, with around 76% found just once.

This receptor was taken from a woman aged 45-59 years with acute COVID-19. Input material: PBMCs or T cells enriched from blood (not recorded which). This chain connects TRBV5-1 to TRBJ2-3, with TRBD1 matching 9 bases. CDR3 bases: TGCGCCAGCAGCTTGGGGGACAGGGACGCAGATACGCAGTATTTT. Translating gives CASSLGDRDADTQYF.